This is a list of T cell receptor beta chains from one sample in a study of technical replicates of blood from a few donors. TCRdb's table, derived via immunoSEQ multiplex PCR, lists solely in-frame clones and lacks some. The profile covers 35,000 to 50,000 clones, with over 95% appearing a single time and less than 0.45% taken by the ten largest. Sequenced: T cells isolated from PBMCs. The source is a human donor in good health. The CDR3 runs from the conserved cysteine through the conserved F or W. A D gene is named only where the DNA matches it firmly. The size field is filled for only some rows; it gives once, few, many or a size class.

clone_size,j_call,v_call,d_call,cdr3_aa,cdr3_nt
-,TRBJ1-5,TRBV7-8,TRBD1,CASSLQGGSSQPQHF,TGTGCCAGCAGCTTACAGGGGGGTTCAAGTCAGCCCCAGCATTTT
once,TRBJ2-5,TRBV25-1,-,CASTESHTGETQYF,TGTGCCAGCACCGAATCCCATACCGGGGAGACCCAGTACTTC
-,TRBJ2-7,TRBV7-8,-,CASSLSPYEQYF,TGTGCCAGCAGCTTATCCCCATACGAGCAGTACTTC
-,TRBJ2-3,TRBV18,TRBD2,CASSPLAGSTDTQYF,TGTGCCAGCTCACCCTTAGCGGGTAGCACAGATACGCAGTATTTT
once,TRBJ2-5,TRBV19,-,CASSLQSGVGETQYF,TGTGCCAGTAGTTTACAATCAGGGGTAGGAGAGACCCAGTACTTC
-,TRBJ2-7,TRBV4-2,-,CASSQDQAGSYEQYF,TGTGCCAGCAGCCAAGATCAGGCGGGTTCCTACGAGCAGTACTTC
-,TRBJ2-3,TRBV15,-,CATSRGVQGGTDTQYF,TGTGCCACCAGCAGGGGTGTACAAGGGGGCACAGATACGCAGTATTTT
-,TRBJ1-4,TRBV25-1,TRBD1,CASSQTDRVEKLFF,TGTGCCAGCAGTCAAACGGACAGGGTTGAAAAACTGTTTTTT
-,TRBJ2-7,TRBV7-3,-,CASSLTEGGSYEQYF,TGTGCCAGCAGCTTAACGGAGGGAGGATCCTACGAGCAGTACTTC
-,TRBJ1-2,TRBV19,-,CASSIGEGDYGYTF,TGTGCCAGTAGTATCGGCGAGGGAGACTATGGCTACACCTTC
-,TRBJ2-1,TRBV6-1,-,CASSAGLVYEQFF,TGTGCCAGCAGTGCGGGACTTGTCTATGAGCAGTTCTTC
-,TRBJ1-1,TRBV27,-,CASSFSGPTEAFF,TGTGCCAGCAGTTTCTCAGGGCCCACTGAAGCTTTCTTT
-,TRBJ2-7,TRBV5-8,TRBD1,CASSLRGPYPYF,TGTGCCAGCAGCTTGAGGGGGCCTTACCCCTACTTC
-,TRBJ2-2,TRBV2,-,CASSDESGELFF,TGTGCCAGCAGTGATGAGTCCGGGGAGCTGTTTTTT
once,TRBJ1-1,TRBV19,TRBD1,CASSNGQGAPEAFF,TGTGCCAGTAGCAATGGACAGGGGGCGCCGGAAGCTTTCTTT
-,TRBJ2-5,TRBV4-3,TRBD1,CASSLHATGRETQYF,TGCGCCAGCAGTCTACACGCGACAGGGCGAGAGACCCAGTACTTC
-,TRBJ2-3,TRBV5-1,-,CASSLRLAELTDTQYF,TGCGCCAGCAGCTTACGTCTGGCGGAGCTCACAGATACGCAGTATTTT
-,TRBJ2-7,TRBV30,-,CAWTGDWAHEQYF,TGTGCCTGGACGGGGGATTGGGCCCACGAGCAGTACTTC
-,TRBJ1-2,TRBV5-4,-,CASSPGTKNYGYTF,TGTGCCAGCAGCCCCGGGACAAAAAACTATGGCTACACCTTC
-,TRBJ1-1,TRBV28,-,CASSPSGWTTEAFF,TGTGCCAGCAGTCCCTCGGGGTGGACCACTGAAGCTTTCTTT
-,TRBJ1-3,TRBV21-1,-,CASSKSIGQGGNTIYF,TGTGCCAGCAGCAAATCAATAGGGCAGGGAGGGAACACCATATATTTT
few,TRBJ1-3,TRBV5-1,-,CASSLGGSGNTIYF,TGCGCCAGCAGCTTAGGAGGCTCTGGAAACACCATATATTTT
few,TRBJ1-1,TRBV30,-,CAWRGQMNTEAFF,TGTGCCTGGAGAGGACAAATGAACACTGAAGCTTTCTTT
-,TRBJ1-1,TRBV5-4,-,CASSLGPNTEAFF,TGTGCCAGCAGCTTGGGGCCGAACACTGAAGCTTTCTTT
-,TRBJ2-7,TRBV7-9,-,CATRTENGYEQYF,TGTGCCACCCGGACAGAGAATGGCTACGAGCAGTACTTC
-,TRBJ2-1,TRBV11-3,-,CASSLGLNEQFF,TGTGCCAGCAGCTTAGGGCTCAATGAGCAGTTCTTC